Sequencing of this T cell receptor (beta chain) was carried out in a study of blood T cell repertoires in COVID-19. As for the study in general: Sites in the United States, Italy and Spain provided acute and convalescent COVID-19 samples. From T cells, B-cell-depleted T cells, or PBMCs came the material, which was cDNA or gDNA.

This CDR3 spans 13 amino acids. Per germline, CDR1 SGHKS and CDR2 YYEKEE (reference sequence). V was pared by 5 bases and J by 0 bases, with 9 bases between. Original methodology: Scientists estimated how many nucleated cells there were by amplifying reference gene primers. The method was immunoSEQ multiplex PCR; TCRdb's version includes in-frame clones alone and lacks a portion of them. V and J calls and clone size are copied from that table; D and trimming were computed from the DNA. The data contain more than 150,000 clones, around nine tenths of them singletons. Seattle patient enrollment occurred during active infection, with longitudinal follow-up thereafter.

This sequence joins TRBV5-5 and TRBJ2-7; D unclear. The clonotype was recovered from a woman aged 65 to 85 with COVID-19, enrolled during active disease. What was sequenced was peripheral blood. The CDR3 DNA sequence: TGTGCCAGCAGTAATCTTGTCTCCTACGAGCAGTACTTC. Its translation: CASSNLVSYEQYF.